A selection of T cell receptor beta chains follows, all from one sample in a study of T cells of healthy individuals. TCRdb processed the 5' RACE reads anew with MiXCR; each CDR3 protein has one entry. The table has tens of thousands of distinct CDR3 sequences, about 4.5% seen once; the top ten hold over 9%. The receptors shown here come from a human donor in good health. Each CDR3 is given with its conserved first and last residue. A D gene is named only where the DNA matches it firmly. Size is stated for part of the rows, as once, few or many counts, or as a class when the clone is expanded.

v_call,clone_size,d_call,j_call,cdr3_nt,cdr3_aa
TRBV5-1,few,.,TRBJ1-1,TGCGCCAGCAGCTTAGTGTCGACAGTTGAAGCTTTCTTT,CASSLVSTVEAFF
TRBV6-9,.,.,TRBJ1-1,TGTGCCACCAGGGGAACTGAAGCTTTCTTT,CATRGTEAFF
TRBV6-2/TRBV6-3,many,TRBD1,TRBJ1-2,TGTGCCAGCAGTCGTACGGGACAGGGTGGAGGCTACACCTTC,CASSRTGQGGGYTF
TRBV7-8,.,.,TRBJ1-2,TGTGCCAGCGGCCCCATCCCCCAGAACTATGGCTACACCTTC,CASGPIPQNYGYTF
TRBV7-6,few,TRBD1,TRBJ1-2,TGTGCCAGCAGCTTACTAGGACAGGGGGGACCATCCTTC,CASSLLGQGGPSF
TRBV20-1,many,.,TRBJ2-3,TGCAGTGCTAACGCAGGTGACGCTAGCACAGATACGCAGTATTTT,CSANAGDASTDTQYF
TRBV20-1,many,TRBD2,TRBJ2-1,TGCAGTGCTAGCCAGACTAGCGGGAGAGTCGGTGAGCAGTTCTTC,CSASQTSGRVGEQFF
TRBV7-3,many,TRBD2,TRBJ2-5,TGTGCCAGCAGCTCCCTAACTAGCGGGGTAGAGACCCAGTACTTC,CASSSLTSGVETQYF
TRBV2,.,.,TRBJ2-4,TGTGCCAGCAGACACAGACTAGCCAAAAACATTCAGTACTTC,CASRHRLAKNIQYF
TRBV5-1,many,.,TRBJ1-1,TGCGCCAGCAGCAGAACTCGACAGGACATGAACACTGAAGCTTTCTTT,CASSRTRQDMNTEAFF
TRBV12-3/TRBV12-4,few,.,TRBJ2-3,TGTGCCAGCAGCGGTTTCGGCACAGATACGCAGTATTTT,CASSGFGTDTQYF
TRBV7-2,many,TRBD2,TRBJ2-1,TGTGCCAGCAGCCTACTTAGCGGGGGGGCTAATGAGCAGTTCTTC,CASSLLSGGANEQFF
TRBV2,many,TRBD1,TRBJ2-5,TGTGCCAGCAGAATGACAGGGAGTGTCCAAGAGACCCAGTACTTC,CASRMTGSVQETQYF
TRBV4-1,many,TRBD2,TRBJ2-1,TGCGCCAGCAGCCAGGCCATTACTAGCGGGGGGAAGTATGAGCAGTTCTTC,CASSQAITSGGKYEQFF
TRBV6-2/TRBV6-3,many,.,TRBJ2-2,TGTGCCAGCAGTTACGGGGGAGCCACCGGGGAGCTGTTTTTT,CASSYGGATGELFF
TRBV5-6,.,TRBD1,TRBJ2-3,TGTGCCAGCAGACTTGACAGGGGCCGTCTAAGAGATACGCAGTATTTT,CASRLDRGRLRDTQYF
TRBV20-1,.,TRBD1,TRBJ1-5,TGCAGTGCTAGTACAGGGGGCAGCTATAGCAATCAGCCCCAGCATTTT,CSASTGGSYSNQPQHF
TRBV10-1,many,.,TRBJ2-3,TGCGCCAGCAGTGAGGTGGGGGAAGATACGCAGTATTTT,CASSEVGEDTQYF
TRBV20-1,many,TRBD2,TRBJ2-1,TGCAGTGCTAGTAGCGGGGATTCTCACAATGAGCAGTTCTTC,CSASSGDSHNEQFF
TRBV6-1,.,.,TRBJ2-2,TGTGCCAGCAGTGGAACACAGGGTACCGGGGAGCTGTTTTTT,CASSGTQGTGELFF
TRBV5-4,many,.,TRBJ2-7,TGTGCCAGCAGCTTGGCAGGGCCGTACGAGCAGTACTTC,CASSLAGPYEQYF
TRBV2,many,.,TRBJ2-7,TGTGCCAGTGGGGGACACAACGAGCAGTACTTC,CASGGHNEQYF
TRBV2,many,.,TRBJ2-3,TGTGCCAGCATGGAAATAGCGGTCACAGATACGCAGTATTTT,CASMEIAVTDTQYF
TRBV20-1,medium-sized,.,TRBJ2-7,TGCAGTGCTAGCGGGACCGAAGTGAGCGAGCAGTACTTC,CSASGTEVSEQYF
TRBV20-1,many,.,TRBJ2-6,TGCAGTGCTAGAGTGGGAGGTGGGGCCAACGTCCTGACTTTC,CSARVGGGANVLTF
TRBV24-1,.,.,TRBJ2-1,TGTGCCACCAGTGATTCCTCAAGCGGAGGATACTACAATGAGCAGTTCTTC,CATSDSSSGGYYNEQFF
TRBV7-8,many,.,TRBJ1-1,TGTGCCAGCAGCTTAGCGTTGGCGTCTTCGAACACTGAAGCTTTCTTT,CASSLALASSNTEAFF
TRBV12-3/TRBV12-4,many,.,TRBJ2-7,TGTGCCAGCAGTCAAGAACTTTCGGCAGGGACCTACGAGCAGTACTTC,CASSQELSAGTYEQYF
TRBV20-1,many,TRBD2,TRBJ2-7,TGCAGTGCTAGATCTTTGGGACTAGCGGGGAGCTACGAGCAGTACTTC,CSARSLGLAGSYEQYF
TRBV20-1,many,TRBD2,TRBJ2-7,TGCAGTGCGACAACCGGGACTAGCCGCTACGAGCAGTACTTC,CSATTGTSRYEQYF
TRBV10-2,.,.,TRBJ1-1,TGCGCCAGCAGTGAGGCCAACGCTGCTTTCTTT,CASSEANAAFF
TRBV10-1,many,.,TRBJ2-5,TGCGCCAGCAGTGAGTCGACAGGTGCCCAAGAGACCCAGTACTTC,CASSESTGAQETQYF
TRBV5-4,many,TRBD2,TRBJ2-7,TGTGCCAGCAGCTTGGGACTAGCGGGGGAGAGCTCCTACGAGCAGTACTTC,CASSLGLAGESSYEQYF
TRBV2,few,TRBD2,TRBJ2-4,TGTGCCAGCAGTTCGACTAGCGGGAGTTGGAACATTCAGTACTTC,CASSSTSGSWNIQYF
TRBV12-3/TRBV12-4,.,.,TRBJ2-5,TGTGCCAGCAGTTCCTTAGGGATTCAAGAGACCCAGTACTTC,CASSSLGIQETQYF
TRBV12-3/TRBV12-4,many,.,TRBJ2-3,TGTGCCAGCAGTTCCACGCACCGCAGGGAAAATACGCAGTATTTT,CASSSTHRRENTQYF
TRBV11-2,many,.,TRBJ2-7,TGTGCCAGCAGCTCACCTGGGAGCTCCTACGAGCAGTACTTC,CASSSPGSSYEQYF
TRBV3-1,few,TRBD2,TRBJ2-1,TGTGCCAGCAGCCAAGATGCTAGCGGGGGGACCTACAATGAGCAGTTCTTC,CASSQDASGGTYNEQFF
TRBV12-3/TRBV12-4,many,.,TRBJ2-7,TGTGCCAGTAAACCATCAGGGGAGGGGGAGCAGTACTTC,CASKPSGEGEQYF
TRBV5-1,many,.,TRBJ2-1,TGCGCCAGCAGCTACGGGGCGAGGGGGGGTTACAATGAGCAGTTCTTC,CASSYGARGGYNEQFF
TRBV5-4,many,TRBD1,TRBJ2-5,TGTGCCAGCACCGAGGACAGGGGCGCCGTTGAGACCCAGTACTTC,CASTEDRGAVETQYF
TRBV5-4,many,.,TRBJ2-6,TGTGCCAGCTTCCCCGGGGCCACTGGGGCCAACGTCCTGACTTTC,CASFPGATGANVLTF
TRBV11-2,many,.,TRBJ2-5,TGTGCCAGCAGCTTAGCGGGGTCGGGATCCGGAGAGACCCAGTACTTC,CASSLAGSGSGETQYF
TRBV18,.,.,TRBJ1-1,TGTTCCAGCTCACCAACAGTGAACACTGAAGCTTTCTTT,CSSSPTVNTEAFF
TRBV15,few,.,TRBJ2-7,TGTGCCACCAGCAAACGACAGGGAGGCTACGAGCAGTACTTC,CATSKRQGGYEQYF
TRBV4-3,many,.,TRBJ2-7,TGCGCCAGCAGCCAAGATTTGCATCTAGCGCAGTACTTC,CASSQDLHLAQYF
TRBV20-1,many,.,TRBJ2-1,TGCAGTGCCCCCACCGGGAGCTCCTACAATGAGCAGTTCTTC,CSAPTGSSYNEQFF
TRBV10-3,.,TRBD2,TRBJ2-3,TGTGCCATCAGTGCGGATTGGCCTCCTAGCGGGAGGGCGGTAGATACGCAGTATTTT,CAISADWPPSGRAVDTQYF
TRBV29-1,many,.,TRBJ1-6,TGCAGCGTTGGGGAGCAGGGTCGGGACTCACCCCTCCACTTT,CSVGEQGRDSPLHF
TRBV12-3/TRBV12-4,many,.,TRBJ2-5,TGTGCCAGCAGTTTAGAGGGTTCCCAGTACTTC,CASSLEGSQYF
TRBV7-3,.,.,TRBJ1-2,TGTGCCAGCAGCCCCGGTCCCGGAGGCTATGGCTACACCTTC,CASSPGPGGYGYTF
TRBV27,many,.,TRBJ1-2,TGTGCCAGCAGTCCTCATGTAACTAACTATGGCTACACCTTC,CASSPHVTNYGYTF
TRBV7-2,many,TRBD2,TRBJ2-3,TGTGCCAGCAGCTTAGGCCGACCGGGACTAGCGGTTCGGTGGTCAGATACGCAGTATTTT,CASSLGRPGLAVRWSDTQYF
TRBV30,few,.,TRBJ1-5,TGTGCCTGGAGTGCGGGAGGAAATAGCAATCAGCCCCAGCATTTT,CAWSAGGNSNQPQHF
TRBV5-5,many,.,TRBJ1-6,TGTGCCAGCAGCCCGGGCCCTGGTAATTCACCCCTCCACTTT,CASSPGPGNSPLHF
TRBV6-1,few,TRBD2,TRBJ2-3,TGTGCCAGCAGTGGGACTAGCGGGGCCGCAGATACGCAGTATTTT,CASSGTSGAADTQYF
TRBV4-1,many,TRBD1,TRBJ1-2,TGCGCCAGCAGCTCCGGACAGGGCGGGACCTTC,CASSSGQGGTF
TRBV10-3,many,TRBD1,TRBJ1-6,TGTGCCATCAGTGGAACGCCGGGACAGGGTAGTTCACCCCTCCACTTT,CAISGTPGQGSSPLHF
TRBV7-2,.,.,TRBJ1-6,TGTGCCAGCACGAGGGAATATAATTCACCCCTCCACTTT,CASTREYNSPLHF
TRBV9,.,.,TRBJ1-3,TGTGCCAGCAGCGGACCCGAAAACACCATATATTTT,CASSGPENTIYF